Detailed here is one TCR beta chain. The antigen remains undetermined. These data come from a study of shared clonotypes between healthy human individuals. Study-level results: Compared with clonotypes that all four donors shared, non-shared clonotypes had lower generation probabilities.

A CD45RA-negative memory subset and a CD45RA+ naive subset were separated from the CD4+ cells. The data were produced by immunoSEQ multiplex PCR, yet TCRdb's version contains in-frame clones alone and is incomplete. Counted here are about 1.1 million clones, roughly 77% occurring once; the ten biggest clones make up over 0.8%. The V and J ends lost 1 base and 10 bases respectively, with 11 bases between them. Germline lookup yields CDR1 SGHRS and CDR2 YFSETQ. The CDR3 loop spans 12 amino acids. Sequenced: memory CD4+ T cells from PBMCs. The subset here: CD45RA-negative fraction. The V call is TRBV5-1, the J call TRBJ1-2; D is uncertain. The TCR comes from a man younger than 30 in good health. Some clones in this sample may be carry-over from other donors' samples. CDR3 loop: CASSLRGSPYTF. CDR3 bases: TGCGCCAGCAGCTTGCGAGGCTCCCCCTACACCTTC.